The T cell receptor (beta chain) described here comes from a study of blood T cell repertoires in COVID-19. Study details: Samples came from the United States, Italy and Spain, spanning acute and convalescent COVID-19. Nucleic acid was either cDNA or gDNA, and it came from T cells, B-cell-depleted T cells, or PBMCs.

Per the study methods: By means of reference gene primer amplification, nucleated cell counts were estimated. Sequencing used immunoSEQ multiplex PCR; TCRdb keeps in-frame clones, though not all of them. V, J and clone size are those of that table, while D and trimming were read from the DNA. The repertoire holds 94,000 or so clones, with around 88% as singletons. The CDR3 has 14 residues. CDR1 LNHDA and CDR2 SQIVND come from the germline V gene (reference sequence). V lost 6 bases, J lost 3 bases, and 6 bases stayed unmatched. The chain joins TRBV19 to TRBJ2-7; TRBD1 agrees at 9 bases. This sequence was found in a woman aged 70-85 years with acute or convalescent COVID-19. The sample was peripheral blood. The CDR3 here is CASRDRGSGYEQYF. The CDR3 nucleotides read TGTGCCAGTAGGGACAGGGGTAGCGGCTACGAGCAGTACTTC.